These 24 T cell receptor beta chains share one sample of origin, sequenced in a study of blood T cells in healthy people across ages. The authors ran a second PCR of roughly 7 to 11 cycles using a sample-barcoded 5' primer and a J-beta primer mix. MiXCR, applied by TCRdb to the 5' RACE reads, yields one record per CDR3 protein. In the table there are about 670,000 distinct CDR3 sequences, about 51% of which are singletons. Sequences were obtained from blood. All receptors derive from a woman older than 75 in good health.

Remarks on this clonotype: This may be a read error: a much more frequent sequence differs by one nucleotide. The V call is TRBV4-1, the J call TRBJ2-1; no firm D call. Germline assignment: CDR1 MGHRA and CDR2 YSYEKL. This CDR3 has 14 residues. V was clipped by 8 bases and J by 6 bases, with 17 bases between them. Here the CDR3 DNA reads TGCGCCAGCCAAGACCTGGGCAGCTGCAATGAGCAGTTCTTC. It specifies CASQDLGSCNEQFF.

The genes are TRBV19 and TRBJ2-1; the D is unclear. The V and J ends lost 3 bases and 8 bases respectively, with 8 bases between them. The CDR3 loop spans 12 amino acids. Germline V gene data show CDR1 as LNHDA and CDR2 as SQIVND (reference sequence). Here the CDR3 DNA reads TGTGCCAGTAGTATTCCCGGCTATGAGCAGTTCTTC. Its protein is CASSIPGYEQFF.

This clonotype occurred many times. The gene calls are TRBV5-1 and TRBJ2-3; no firm D call. CDR3 length: 15 residues. Germline V gene lookup returns CDR1 SGHRS and CDR2 YFSETQ. With 0 bases removed from V and 2 bases from J, the gap between germline ends came to 10 bases. The CDR3 bases are TGCGCCAGCAGCTTGGTCGACGGATCCACAGATACGCAGTATTTT. This encodes CASSLVDGSTDTQYF.

Turning to this clonotype: This could be a read error, since a much larger clone is one nucleotide away. The chain employs TRBV20-1 and TRBJ1-5; D gene ambiguous. Germline V CDR1 and CDR2: DFQATT, SNEGSKA (reference sequence). The CDR3 sequence is 13 residues long. The CDR3 coding sequence is TGCAGTGCTGGAGAGGAAGGGAATCAGCCCCAGCATTTT. Translating it yields CSAGEEGNQPQHF.

This clonotype was counted at least ten times. This chain uses TRBV7-2 with TRBJ1-1; TRBD1 aligns across 7 bases. The CDR3 has 17 amino acids. The trim removed 5 bases at V and 1 base at J, leaving 13 bases unmatched. CDR1 and CDR2 (germline): SGHTA, FQGNSA. In nucleotides, the CDR3 is TGTGCCAGCAGCCAAGGGGGCCTAACTTTAAAGAACACTGAAGCTTTCTTT. Translated: CASSQGGLTLKNTEAFF.

In this sample, this clonotype turned up many times. The chain links TRBV20-1 to TRBJ2-1, with a possible D match to TRBD2 (6 bases). V gave up 6 bases and J gave up 6 bases, with 12 bases separating them. CDR1 DFQATT and CDR2 SNEGSKA come from the germline V gene (reference sequence). This CDR3 spans 12 amino acids. The chain's CDR3 is CSAWRGVNEQFF. Written as DNA, the CDR3 is TGCAGTGCCTGGCGCGGGGTCAATGAGCAGTTCTTC.

V and J are TRBV29-1 and TRBJ2-5; D call uncertain. There are 10 residues in the CDR3. The germline gives CDR1 SQVTM, CDR2 ANQGSEA. V was clipped by 7 bases and J by 5 bases, with 8 bases between them. CDR3 residues: CSGSLETQYF. The CDR3 region has the DNA TGCAGCGGAAGTCTCGAGACCCAGTACTTC.

This clonotype was counted at least ten times. The chain joins TRBV27 to TRBJ2-7; 8 bases line up with TRBD2. Unmatched junction bases numbered 7, after V lost 3 bases and J lost 0 bases. Germline CDR1 and CDR2: MNHEY and SMNVEV (reference sequence). This CDR3 has 16 amino acids. The CDR3 is CASSFSAGGISYEQYF. In DNA form, the CDR3 reads TGTGCCAGCAGTTTTTCGGCGGGAGGAATCTCCTACGAGCAGTACTTC.

J is TRBJ1-2 and V is TRBV20-1; D gene uncertain. This CDR3 contains 11 residues. The germline V and J ends were trimmed by 2 bases and 3 bases, with 4 bases remaining between them. Germline CDR1 reads DFQATT; CDR2 reads SNEGSKA (reference sequence). The CDR3 DNA follows: TGCAGTGCTAGATTCTACTATGGCTACACCTTC. It specifies CSARFYYGYTF.

This clonotype was counted at least ten times. This chain links TRBV5-1 with TRBJ2-5; the D is unclear. From germline, CDR1 is SGHRS and CDR2 YFSETQ. The V end was cut by 0 bases, the J end by 2 bases, with 11 bases between. The CDR3 has 15 amino acids. The CDR3 region is CASSLGGSGQETQYF. CDR3 bases: TGCGCCAGCAGCTTGGGTGGCAGTGGGCAAGAGACCCAGTACTTC. Variable domain in full (rest from reference TRBV5-1 and TRBJ2-5): KAGVTQTPRYLIKTRGQQVTLSCSPISGHRSVSWYQQTPGQGLQFLFEYFSETQRNKGNFPGRFSGRQFSNSRSEMNVSTLELGDSALYLCASSLGGSGQETQYFGPGTRLLVL.

This clonotype was seen more than once but under ten times. The chain couples TRBV5-1 to TRBJ2-7, with TRBD2 identical over 9 bases. Germline lookup yields CDR1 SGHRS and CDR2 YFSETQ. V lost 0 bases to trimming and J lost 7 bases; unmatched junction nucleotides: 11. The CDR3 runs to 16 residues. Written as DNA, the CDR3 is TGCGCCAGCAGCTTGGACCCTAGCGGGATTGGGAATGAGCAGTACTTC. Translation: CASSLDPSGIGNEQYF.

This clonotype occurred many times. The chain carries TRBV7-2 and TRBJ2-3, with D perhaps TRBD2 (6 bases). The V gene lost 5 bases and the J gene lost 1 base, with 13 bases spanning the gap. The CDR3 contains 15 residues. The V gene's germline CDR1 is SGHTA and CDR2 FQGNSA. CDR3 nucleotide sequence: TGTGCCAGCAGCCTCCCGCGGGGTCGCACAGATACGCAGTATTTT. Its protein product is CASSLPRGRTDTQYF.

J is TRBJ2-3 and V is TRBV20-1; the match to TRBD2 covers 9 bases. CDR3 length equals 15 residues. J was trimmed by 1 base and V by 5 bases; bases with no gene match: 7. Germline V CDR1 and CDR2: DFQATT, SNEGSKA (reference sequence). For the CDR3, the DNA is TGCAGTGCTGGGAAGCGGGAGGTTGGCACAGATACGCAGTATTTT. Protein sequence: CSAGKREVGTDTQYF.

DNA for the CDR3: TGTGCCAGCAGTCCCACTACAGGGCGGGACATTCAGTACTTC. Translated: CASSPTTGRDIQYF. The chain employs TRBV12-3 or TRBV12-4 and TRBJ2-4, with a weak D call TRBD1 (6 bases). Trimming took 5 bases from V and 8 from J, leaving 16 bases between them. The CDR3 sequence is 14 residues long.

This clonotype was detected only a few times. The DNA for the CDR3 is TGCAGTGCTAGAGATGACGCTAGCGGGAGATATACGCAGTATTTT. Amino acids: CSARDDASGRYTQYF. The chain has TRBV20-1 and TRBJ2-3; 10 bases agree with TRBD2. The CDR3 spans 15 residues. V shed 0 bases and J 7 bases; nucleotides not matched to a gene: 7. Germline CDR1 and CDR2: DFQATT and SNEGSKA (reference sequence).

The chain combines TRBV28 with TRBJ1-5; TRBD1 might be the D (5 bases). Germline-derived CDR1 and CDR2 are MDHEN and SYDVKM. The ends were cut back, 7 bases at V and 6 bases at J, with 13 bases in the middle. This CDR3 spans 13 amino acids. For the CDR3, the DNA is TGTGCCAGCAATCTGGGGCCGGGTCAGCCCCAGCATTTT. It codes for CASNLGPGQPQHF. Supplemented by reference TRBV28 and TRBJ1-5, the full variable domain reads DVKVTQSSRYLVKRTGEKVFLECVQDMDHENMFWYRQDPGLGLRLIYFSYDVKMKEKGDIPEGYSVSREKKERFSLILESASTNQTSMYLCASNLGPGQPQHFGDGTRLSIL.

V usage is TRBV20-1 and J usage is TRBJ2-5; TRBD1 might be the D (7 bases). Germline V CDR1 and CDR2: DFQATT, SNEGSKA (reference sequence). Trimming pared 6 bases from V and 1 base from J, leaving 21 bases between. CDR3 size: 16 residues. In DNA, the CDR3 is TGCAGTGCAAATGGCCTTGCGGGGACAGTCCAAGAGACCCAGTACTTC. Its translation is CSANGLAGTVQETQYF.

V is TRBV7-9 and J is TRBJ2-5; 9 bases agree with TRBD1. This CDR3 contains 16 residues. The V segment lost 5 bases and the J segment 11 bases; nucleotides outside the gene matches: 18. In germline, CDR1 is SEHNR, CDR2 FQNEAQ (reference sequence). For the CDR3, the DNA is TGTGCCAGCAGCCGACCCTCGGGACAGGGTAACGATGAGCAGTACTTC. Translating it yields CASSRPSGQGNDEQYF.

A word on this clonotype: One base away lies a much larger clone, so this may be a sequencing read error. The chain employs TRBV20-1 and TRBJ2-1; TRBD2 matches at 10 bases. Germline-derived CDR1 and CDR2 are DFQATT and SNEGSKA (reference sequence). CDR3 length equals 16 residues. The CDR3 coding sequence is TGCAATGCTAGAAGCGGGGGGGCCGTCTCCTACAATGAGCAGTTCTTC. It encodes CNARSGGAVSYNEQFF.

A single count supports this clonotype. This rearrangement joins TRBV5-1 to TRBJ2-5, with D tentatively TRBD1 or TRBD2 (7 bases each). Near its end, the DNA agrees better with TRBJ2-7, so the J call may be wrong. CDR3 length: 14 amino acids. CDR1 is SGHRS, CDR2 YFSETQ, per germline. The CDR3 bases are TGCGCCAGCAGCTGGGGGGGACAGAGCTGCGAGCAGTACTTC. It yields the protein CASSWGGQSCEQYF.

The V call is TRBV29-1, the J call TRBJ2-1; D might be TRBD1 or TRBD2, each matching 6 bases. V shed 6 bases and J shed 4 bases, with 16 bases lying between them. Germline CDR1 SQVTM, CDR2 ANQGSEA. This CDR3 is built from 14 residues. This chain's CDR3 is CSVKAQGTYNEQFF. DNA of the CDR3: TGCAGCGTAAAGGCGCAGGGGACTTACAATGAGCAGTTCTTC.

The V and J genes are TRBV6-6 and TRBJ2-5; the D call may be TRBD1 or TRBD2 (5 bases each). The CDR3 consists of 15 residues. V lost 8 bases and J lost 5, with 21 bases in between. CDR1 and CDR2 (germline): MNHNY, SVGAGI (reference sequence). CDR3: CASRPRGAEDETQYF. CDR3 in DNA: TGTGCCAGCCGGCCACGAGGGGCTGAGGATGAGACCCAGTACTTC.

This chain connects TRBV20-1 to TRBJ1-1; possibly TRBD1 for D (5 bases). The V gene lost 3 bases and the J gene lost 3 bases, with 14 bases spanning the gap. This CDR3 is 14 amino acids long. Germline CDR1 DFQATT, CDR2 SNEGSKA (reference sequence). The CDR3 DNA is TGCAGTGCTAGTGTTGGGGTAGGGGACACTGAAGCTTTCTTT. Its protein product is CSASVGVGDTEAFF.

Points on this clonotype: A clone one base away is much larger, so this may be a read error. The chain recombines TRBV9 with TRBJ2-5, with a tentative D call TRBD2 (5 bases). Looked up from germline, CDR1 is SGDLS and CDR2 is YYNGEE. V was trimmed by 0 bases and J by 11 bases, leaving 11 bases between them. The CDR3 runs 12 residues. For the CDR3, the DNA is TGTGCCAGCAGCGTAGTAACCGGGGTGCAGTACTTC. It codes for CASSVVTGVQYF.